The 10 T cell receptor beta chains given below trace back to one sample, sequenced in a study of shared clonotypes between healthy human individuals. Profiling relied on immunoSEQ multiplex PCR, and the TCRdb table lists in-frame clones only, not all of them. The table includes millions of clones, 90% to 95% detected once. What was sequenced was naive CD4+ T cells sorted from blood. This sample's subset: CD45RA+ positively selected. Receptors originate from a man aged 18-30 years in good health.

The chain is built from TRBV6-6 and TRBJ2-5, with 9 bases aligning to TRBD1. The CDR3 is made up of 15 amino acids. Germline assignment: CDR1 MNHNY and CDR2 SVGAGI (reference sequence). The V gene end was trimmed by 6 bases and the J gene end by 10 bases; junction bases not matched to a gene: 15. The CDR3 spells CASSLEQGAVSGQYF. As DNA, the CDR3 is TGTGCCAGCAGCCTTGAACAGGGGGCAGTAAGTGGCCAGTACTTC.

V and J are TRBV25-1 and TRBJ1-2; the D gene is possibly TRBD1 (5 bases). The germline gives CDR1 MGHDK, CDR2 SYGVNS. The CDR3 contains 15 residues. Trimming cost V 8 bases and J 3 bases, with 19 bases left between them. CDR3 nucleotide sequence: TGTGCCAGCTCCTTGGGGAACCTAGGGGACTATGGCTACACCTTC. It translates to CASSLGNLGDYGYTF.

This chain uses TRBV9 with TRBJ2-2, with TRBD1 matching 8 bases. Germline trimming cut 0 bases from V and 6 bases from J; bases unmatched to any gene: 10. CDR1 SGDLS and CDR2 YYNGEE come from the germline V gene. The CDR3 consists of 17 residues. CDR3 DNA sequence: TGTGCCAGCAGCGTAGGTGGAGGACAGGGTGGGGCCGGGGAGCTGTTTTTT. It specifies CASSVGGGQGGAGELFF. Looking up the rest from reference TRBV9 and TRBJ2-2 gives the full variable domain: DSGVTQTPKHLITATGQRVTLRCSPRSGDLSVYWYQQSLDQGLQFLIQYYNGEERAKGNILERFSAQQFPDLHSELNLSSLELGDSALYFCASSVGGGQGGAGELFFGEGSRLTVL.

The chain recombines TRBV7-2 with TRBJ1-2, with D perhaps matching TRBD1 (5 bases). The CDR3 runs 16 residues. Germline CDR1 is SGHTA and CDR2 is FQGNSA. The germline V and J ends were trimmed by 1 base and 6 bases, with 18 bases remaining between them. This chain's CDR3 is CASSLGTPGQGHGYTF. CDR3 coding DNA: TGTGCCAGCAGCTTAGGGACCCCTGGGCAGGGCCATGGCTACACCTTC.

The chain joins TRBV4-2 to TRBJ1-1; D gene uncertain. The CDR3 totals 18 residues. CDR1 and CDR2 from the germline V gene are LGHNA and YNFKEQ. The V end was cut by 0 bases, the J end by 0 bases, with 17 bases between. The CDR3 here is CASSQDTGFEIMNTEAFF. The CDR3 DNA follows: TGTGCCAGCAGCCAAGATACCGGCTTCGAGATCATGAACACTGAAGCTTTCTTT.

On this clone itself: The sample has other DNA sequences that encode this CDR3 too. The V gene is TRBV2, the J gene TRBJ1-5; possibly TRBD1 for D (5 bases). Trimming shortened V by 1 base and J by 4 bases, and 11 bases separated the two germline ends. This CDR3 contains 15 residues. The germline gives CDR1 SNHLY, CDR2 FYNNEI. DNA of the CDR3: TGTGCCAGCAGTGAAGTCGGGACGGAAAATCAGCCCCAGCATTTT. This encodes CASSEVGTENQPQHF.

This chain connects TRBV6-5 to TRBJ2-1, with TRBD2 matching 8 bases. Looked up from germline, CDR1 is MNHEY and CDR2 is SVGAGI. The CDR3 spans 15 residues. V trimming: 2 bases; J trimming: 3 bases; junction bases outside the gene matches: 3. The CDR3 loop reads CASSYDAGGYNEQFF. CDR3 DNA sequence: TGTGCCAGCAGTTACGACGCGGGGGGCTACAATGAGCAGTTCTTC.

This sequence joins TRBV5-1 and TRBJ2-7; 10 bases align to TRBD2. Germline loops: CDR1 SGHRS, CDR2 YFSETQ. The CDR3 has 14 amino acids. Losses at the gene ends were 5 bases for V and 5 bases for J; bases not matched to a gene: 7. The CDR3 nucleotides are TGCGCCAGCAGGTCTAGCGGGAGTGTCGACGAGCAGTACTTC. The encoded protein is CASRSSGSVDEQYF.

As to this clone: Other DNA sequences within the sample encode an identical CDR3. The V gene is TRBV11-2, the J gene TRBJ2-7; 10 bases agree with TRBD2. Germline values: CDR1 SGHAT, CDR2 FQNNGV. The J segment lost 4 bases and the V segment lost 5 bases, leaving 5 bases of the junction unmatched. The CDR3 totals 14 residues. CDR3 sequence (DNA): TGTGCCAGCAGCCCGACTAGCGGGTCATACGAGCAGTACTTC. This encodes CASSPTSGSYEQYF. Looking up the rest from reference TRBV11-2 and TRBJ2-7 gives the full variable domain: EAGVAQSPRYKIIEKRQSVAFWCNPISGHATLYWYQQILGQGPKLLIQFQNNGVVDDSQLPKDRFSAERLKGVDSTLKIQPAKLEDSAVYLCASSPTSGSYEQYFGPGTRLTVT.

The chain couples TRBV6-5 to TRBJ1-3, with a weak D call TRBD1 (5 bases). V was shortened by 0 bases and J by 4 bases, with 10 bases between the two germline ends. The CDR3 consists of 15 residues. CDR1 and CDR2 from the germline V gene are MNHEY and SVGAGI. The CDR3 protein is CASSYSGRDGNTIYF. In nucleotides, the CDR3 is TGTGCCAGCAGTTACTCGGGCAGGGACGGAAACACCATATATTTT.